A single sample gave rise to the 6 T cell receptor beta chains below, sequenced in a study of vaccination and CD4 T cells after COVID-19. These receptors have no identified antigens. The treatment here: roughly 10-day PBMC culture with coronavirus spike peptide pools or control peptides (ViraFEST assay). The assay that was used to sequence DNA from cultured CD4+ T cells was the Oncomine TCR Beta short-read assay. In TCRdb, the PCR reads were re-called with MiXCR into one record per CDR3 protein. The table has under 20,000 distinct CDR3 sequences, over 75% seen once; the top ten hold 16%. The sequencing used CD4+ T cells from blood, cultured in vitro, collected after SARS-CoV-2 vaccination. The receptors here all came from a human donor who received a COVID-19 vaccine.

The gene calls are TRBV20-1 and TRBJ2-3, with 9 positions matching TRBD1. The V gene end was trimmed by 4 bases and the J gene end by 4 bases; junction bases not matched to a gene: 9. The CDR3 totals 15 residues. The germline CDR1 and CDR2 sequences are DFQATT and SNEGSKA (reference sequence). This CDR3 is CSAINRGRGPDTQYF. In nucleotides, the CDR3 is TGCAGTGCTATAAACAGGGGGCGCGGTCCAGATACGCAGTATTTT.

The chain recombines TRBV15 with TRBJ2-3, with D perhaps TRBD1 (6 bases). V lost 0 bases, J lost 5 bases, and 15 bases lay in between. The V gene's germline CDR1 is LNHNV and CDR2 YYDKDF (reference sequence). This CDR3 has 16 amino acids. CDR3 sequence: CATSRDFRGTGDTQYF. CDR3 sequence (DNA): TGTGCCACCAGCAGAGATTTTAGGGGGACGGGAGATACGCAGTATTTT.

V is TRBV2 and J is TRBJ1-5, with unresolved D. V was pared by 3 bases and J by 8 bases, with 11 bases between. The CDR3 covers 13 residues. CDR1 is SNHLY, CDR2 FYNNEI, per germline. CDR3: CASSERESKPQHF. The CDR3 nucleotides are TGTGCCAGCAGTGAGCGGGAGTCCAAGCCCCAGCATTTT.

The CDR3 DNA sequence: TGTGCCAGCAGCTTACTCCCGGCTAGCGGGGCTCAAGAGACCCAGTACTTC. Translated, it gives CASSLLPASGAQETQYF. This sequence joins TRBV7-2 and TRBJ2-5, with 9 bases that match TRBD2. Germline V lookup: CDR1 SGHTA, CDR2 FQGNSA. The length of the CDR3 is 17 residues. J gave up 2 bases and V 2 bases, and 9 bases lay outside the gene matches. Together with reference TRBV7-2 and TRBJ2-5, the CDR3 gives the full variable domain: GAGVSQSPSNKVTEKGKDVELRCDPISGHTALYWYRQSLGQGLEFLIYFQGNSAPDKSGLPSDRFSAERTGGSVSTLTIQRTQQEDSAVYLCASSLLPASGAQETQYFGPGTRLLVL.

The CDR3: CASSSGGRGRSDEQYF. CDR3 DNA: TGCGCCAGCAGCTCAGGCGGGAGGGGGAGAAGTGACGAGCAGTACTTC. The rearrangement uses TRBV5-1 and TRBJ2-7, with TRBD2 matching over 9 bases. Germline CDR1 is SGHRS and CDR2 is YFSETQ. With 3 bases clipped from V and 5 bases from J, the junction kept 12 bases outside the gene matches. The CDR3 consists of 16 residues.

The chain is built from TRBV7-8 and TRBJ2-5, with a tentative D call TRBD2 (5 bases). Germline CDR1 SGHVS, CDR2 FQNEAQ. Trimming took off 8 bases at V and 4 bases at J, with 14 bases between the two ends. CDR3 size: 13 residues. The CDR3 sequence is CASFWRFPETQYF. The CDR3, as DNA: TGTGCCAGCTTTTGGAGGTTTCCAGAGACCCAGTACTTC.